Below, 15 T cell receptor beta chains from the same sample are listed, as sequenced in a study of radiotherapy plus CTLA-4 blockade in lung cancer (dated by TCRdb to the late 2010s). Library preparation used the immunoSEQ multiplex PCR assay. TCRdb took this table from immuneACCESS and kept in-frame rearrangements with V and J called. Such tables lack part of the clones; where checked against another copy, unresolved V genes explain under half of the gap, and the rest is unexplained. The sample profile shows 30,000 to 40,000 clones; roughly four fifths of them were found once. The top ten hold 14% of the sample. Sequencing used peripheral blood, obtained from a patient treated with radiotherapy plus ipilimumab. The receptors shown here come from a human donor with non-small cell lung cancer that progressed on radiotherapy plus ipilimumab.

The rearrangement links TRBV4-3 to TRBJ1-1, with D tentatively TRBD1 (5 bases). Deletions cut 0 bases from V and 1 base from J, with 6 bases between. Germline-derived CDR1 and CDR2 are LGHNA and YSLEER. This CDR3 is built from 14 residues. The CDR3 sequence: CASSQDGGNTEAFF. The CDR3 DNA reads TGCGCCAGCAGCCAAGATGGGGGGAACACTGAAGCTTTCTTT.

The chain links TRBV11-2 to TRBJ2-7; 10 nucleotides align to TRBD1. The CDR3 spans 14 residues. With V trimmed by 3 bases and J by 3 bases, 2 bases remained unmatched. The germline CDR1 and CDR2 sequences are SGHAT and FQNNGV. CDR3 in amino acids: CASSLGQGFYEQYF. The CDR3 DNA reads TGTGCCAGCAGCTTGGGACAGGGGTTCTACGAGCAGTACTTC.

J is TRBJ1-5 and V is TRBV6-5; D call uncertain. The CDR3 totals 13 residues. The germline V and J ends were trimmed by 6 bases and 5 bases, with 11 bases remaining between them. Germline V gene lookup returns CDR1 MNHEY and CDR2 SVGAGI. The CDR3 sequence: CASSPDMDQPQHF. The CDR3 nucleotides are TGTGCCAGCAGCCCCGACATGGATCAGCCCCAGCATTTT.

The CDR3 spells CASSSELDTQYF. The CDR3 region has the DNA TGTGCCAGCAGCTCCGAGTTAGATACGCAGTATTTT. The V and J genes are TRBV9 and TRBJ2-3, with unresolved D. With 4 bases removed from V and 5 bases from J, the gap between germline ends came to 8 bases. Germline values: CDR1 SGDLS, CDR2 YYNGEE. CDR3 length: 12 residues.

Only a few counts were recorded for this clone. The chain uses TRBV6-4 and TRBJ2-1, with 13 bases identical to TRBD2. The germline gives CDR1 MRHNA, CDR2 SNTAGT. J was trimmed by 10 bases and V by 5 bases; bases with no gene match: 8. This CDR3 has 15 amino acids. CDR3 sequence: CASSTLAGGPLEQFF. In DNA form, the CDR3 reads TGTGCCAGCAGTACACTAGCGGGAGGGCCATTGGAGCAGTTCTTC.

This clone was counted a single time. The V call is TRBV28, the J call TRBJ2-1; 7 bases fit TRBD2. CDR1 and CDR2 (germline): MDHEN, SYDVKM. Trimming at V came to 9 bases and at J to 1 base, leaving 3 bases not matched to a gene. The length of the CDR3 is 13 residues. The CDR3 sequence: CASQGGSYNEQFF. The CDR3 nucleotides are TGTGCCAGTCAGGGAGGGTCCTACAATGAGCAGTTCTTC. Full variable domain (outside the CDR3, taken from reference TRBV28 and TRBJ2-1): DVKVTQSSRYLVKRTGEKVFLECVQDMDHENMFWYRQDPGLGLRLIYFSYDVKMKEKGDIPEGYSVSREKKERFSLILESASTNQTSMYLCASQGGSYNEQFFGPGTRLTVL.

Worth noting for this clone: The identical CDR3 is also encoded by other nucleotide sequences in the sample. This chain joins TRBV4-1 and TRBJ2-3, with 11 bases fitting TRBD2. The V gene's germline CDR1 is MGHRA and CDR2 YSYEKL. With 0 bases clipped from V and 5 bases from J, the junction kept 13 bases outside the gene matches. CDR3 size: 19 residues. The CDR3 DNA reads TGCGCCAGCAGCCAAGATCGCGGCCGGCGACTAGCGGGAAGAGATACGCAGTATTTT. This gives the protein CASSQDRGRRLAGRDTQYF.

CDR3 sequence reads: CASSPTLAGLGELFF. DNA for the CDR3: TGCGCCAGCAGCCCCACACTAGCGGGGTTGGGGGAGCTGTTTTTT. The chain combines TRBV4-3 with TRBJ2-2; TRBD2 matches at 10 bases. CDR3 size: 15 residues. J was trimmed by 8 bases and V by 4 bases; bases with no gene match: 7. Germline V gives CDR1 LGHNA, CDR2 YSLEER.

The CDR3 loop is CASSYDRSYEQYF. The CDR3 DNA sequence: TGTGCCAGCAGTTATGACAGATCCTACGAGCAGTACTTC. J is TRBJ2-7 and V is TRBV7-2; maybe TRBD1 (5 bases). V shed 6 bases and J shed 1 base, with 10 bases lying between them. This CDR3 is 13 amino acids long. CDR1 and CDR2 from the germline V gene are SGHTA and FQGNSA. Combining the CDR3 with reference TRBV7-2 and TRBJ2-7 gives the whole variable domain GAGVSQSPSNKVTEKGKDVELRCDPISGHTALYWYRQSLGQGLEFLIYFQGNSAPDKSGLPSDRFSAERTGGSVSTLTIQRTQQEDSAVYLCASSYDRSYEQYFGPGTRLTVT.

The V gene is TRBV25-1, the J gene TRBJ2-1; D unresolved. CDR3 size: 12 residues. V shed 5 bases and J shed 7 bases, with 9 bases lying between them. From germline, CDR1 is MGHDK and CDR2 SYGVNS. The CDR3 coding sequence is TGTGCCAGCAGTCTGCAGTGGAATGAGCAGTTCTTC. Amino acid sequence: CASSLQWNEQFF. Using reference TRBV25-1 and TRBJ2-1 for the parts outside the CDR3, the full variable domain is EADIYQTPRYLVIGTGKKITLECSQTMGHDKMYWYQQDPGMELHLIHYSYGVNSTEKGDLSSESTVSRIRTEHFPLTLESARPSHTSQYLCASSLQWNEQFFGPGTRLTVL.

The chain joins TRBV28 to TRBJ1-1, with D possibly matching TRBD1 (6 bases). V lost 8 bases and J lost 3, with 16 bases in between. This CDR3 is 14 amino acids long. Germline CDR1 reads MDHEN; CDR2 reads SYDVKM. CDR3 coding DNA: TGTGCCAGCCCAAGGTGGGGGCAGGACACTGAAGCTTTCTTT. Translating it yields CASPRWGQDTEAFF.

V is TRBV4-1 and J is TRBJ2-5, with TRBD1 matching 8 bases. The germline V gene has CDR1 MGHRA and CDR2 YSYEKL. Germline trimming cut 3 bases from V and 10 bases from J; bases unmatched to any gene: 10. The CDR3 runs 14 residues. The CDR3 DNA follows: TGCGCCAGCAGCCAGCAGGGGGCAGACGGGGACCAGTACTTC. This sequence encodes CASSQQGADGDQYF.

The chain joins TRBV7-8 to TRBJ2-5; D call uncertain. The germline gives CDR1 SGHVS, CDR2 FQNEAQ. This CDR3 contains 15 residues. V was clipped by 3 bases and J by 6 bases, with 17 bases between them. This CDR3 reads CASSLTGSLTKTQYF. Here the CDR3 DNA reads TGTGCCAGCAGCTTGACCGGGTCCCTCACAAAGACCCAGTACTTC.

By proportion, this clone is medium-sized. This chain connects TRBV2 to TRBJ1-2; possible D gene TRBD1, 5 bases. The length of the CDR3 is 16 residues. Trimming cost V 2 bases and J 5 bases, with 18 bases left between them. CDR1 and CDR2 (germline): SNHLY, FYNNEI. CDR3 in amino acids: CASSERGTPVGYGYTF. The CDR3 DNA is TGTGCCAGCAGTGAACGGGGGACTCCGGTTGGGTATGGCTACACCTTC.

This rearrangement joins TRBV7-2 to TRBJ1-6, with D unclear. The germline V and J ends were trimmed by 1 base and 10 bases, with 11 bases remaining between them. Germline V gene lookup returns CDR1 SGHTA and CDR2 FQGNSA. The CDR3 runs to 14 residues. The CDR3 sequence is CASSLVKIGSPLHF. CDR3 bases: TGTGCCAGCAGCTTAGTTAAGATCGGGTCACCCCTCCACTTT.